These T cell receptor beta chains were read from a single sample in a study of T cell responses to AZD1222 COVID-19 vaccine. Clones were sequenced by immunoSEQ multiplex PCR, and TCRdb holds only the in-frame ones, with some missing. The table has roughly 140,000 clones, around 88% seen once. This specimen was peripheral blood, taken on day 0 of AZD1222 vaccination. The receptor source for this set is an adult in good health. The CDR3 runs from the conserved cysteine through the conserved F or W. The D gene is left open where the match is weak. Part of the rows lack a size; the others show once, few, many or a class for expanded clones.

v_call,clone_size,d_call,j_call,cdr3_aa,cdr3_nt
TRBV30,-,-,TRBJ1-2,CAWSQDFSRGHGYTF,TGTGCCTGGAGTCAGGATTTCTCTAGGGGTCATGGCTACACCTTC
TRBV27,-,-,TRBJ1-1,CASSSAHLRGAFF,TGTGCCAGCAGTTCCGCGCACCTCCGCGGAGCTTTCTTT
TRBV12-2,-,-,TRBJ1-1,CASRSPSRGNTEAFF,TGTGCAAGTCGCTCCCCCTCGCGGGGGAACACTGAAGCTTTCTTT
TRBV7-2,-,TRBD1,TRBJ1-5,CASNPTGGGNQPQHF,TGTGCCAGCAACCCAACAGGGGGGGGTAATCAGCCCCAGCATTTT
TRBV29-1,-,TRBD1,TRBJ2-7,CSVGGDEQYF,TGCAGCGTAGGGGGCGACGAGCAGTACTTC
TRBV6-5,-,-,TRBJ2-7,CASSYYYEQYF,TGTGCCAGCAGTTACTATTACGAGCAGTACTTC
TRBV19,-,-,TRBJ2-6,CASRFLGTGANVLTF,TGTGCCAGTAGGTTCCTCGGAACTGGGGCCAACGTCCTGACTTTC
TRBV5-1,-,-,TRBJ1-6,CASIMTADNSPLHF,TGCGCCAGCATCATGACCGCGGACAATTCACCCCTCCACTTT
TRBV28,once,TRBD1,TRBJ2-3,CASSLSGQGAGDTQYF,TGTGCCAGCAGTTTATCGGGGCAGGGGGCGGGAGATACGCAGTATTTT
TRBV13,-,TRBD2,TRBJ2-3,CASSRPATSASTDTQYF,TGTGCCAGCAGCCGACCTGCGACTAGCGCAAGCACAGATACGCAGTATTTT
TRBV18,-,TRBD1,TRBJ1-5,CASSRGQPGSGNQPQHF,TGTGCCAGCTCACGGGGACAGCCCGGATCAGGCAATCAGCCCCAGCATTTT
TRBV7-8,-,-,TRBJ1-3,CASSSYSGNTIYF,TGTGCCAGCAGCTCGTACTCTGGAAACACCATATATTTT
TRBV6-8,-,-,TRBJ2-2,CASSSFRDATGELFF,TGTGCCAGCAGTTCATTCCGGGACGCCACCGGGGAGCTGTTTTTT
TRBV4-3,-,-,TRBJ1-1,CASSNELRSNTEAFF,TGCGCCAGCAGCAATGAACTTCGCAGCAACACTGAAGCTTTCTTT
TRBV19,-,TRBD1,TRBJ1-1,CASRRSGGVGEAFF,TGTGCCAGCAGAAGGTCAGGGGGAGTAGGGGAAGCTTTCTTT
TRBV18,-,TRBD1,TRBJ1-2,CASSPSPDRNYGYTF,TGTGCCAGCTCACCCTCCCCGGACAGGAACTATGGCTACACCTTC